What follows are 29 T cell receptor beta chains derived from one specimen sequenced in a study of blood T cell repertoires in COVID-19. Assay: immunoSEQ multiplex PCR; the TCRdb copy retains only in-frame clones and omits some. The sample consists of tens of thousands of clones, roughly 80% of them appearing once. The sample consisted of peripheral blood. Source of these receptors: a woman aged 55-75 years with acute or convalescent COVID-19.

V gene TRBV7-9 combines with J gene TRBJ2-1, with 9 bases that match TRBD1. CDR3 length: 15 residues. Germline CDR1 and CDR2: SEHNR and FQNEAQ (reference sequence). V trimming: 2 bases; J trimming: 5 bases; junction bases outside the gene matches: 4. CDR3 sequence: CASSLRGQGHNEQFF. The CDR3 bases are TGTGCCAGCAGCTTACGTGGACAGGGGCACAATGAGCAGTTCTTC.

This clone appeared a few times. The chain uses TRBV28 and TRBJ1-4; no firm D call. The V and J ends lost 6 bases and 5 bases respectively, with 13 bases between them. CDR1 MDHEN and CDR2 SYDVKM come from the germline V gene. The CDR3 length is 14 residues. In DNA form, the CDR3 reads TGTGCCAGCAGGCTGGGAGAAGTCAATGAAAAACTGTTTTTT. Amino acid sequence: CASRLGEVNEKLFF.

The J gene is TRBJ2-7, the V gene TRBV24-1; 7 bases are shared with TRBD1. After removal of 1 base from V and 2 bases from J, the junction contained 4 bases not matched to a gene. Germline CDR1 and CDR2: KGHDR and SFDVKD. CDR3 length: 15 amino acids. The CDR3 coding sequence is TGTGCCACCAGTGATTTCAGACAGGGCCCCTACGAGCAGTACTTC. It translates to CATSDFRQGPYEQYF.

This clone appeared a single time. The rearrangement joins TRBV6-5 to TRBJ1-3; TRBD1 is a possible D gene (5 bases). Germline V gene sequence: CDR1 MNHEY, CDR2 SVGAGI. V lost 7 bases and J lost 4, with 11 bases in between. This CDR3 spans 13 amino acids. The CDR3 DNA reads as TGTGCCAGCACTCGGGAGGGGGGAAACACCATATATTTT. Protein sequence: CASTREGGNTIYF.

The rearrangement uses TRBV7-6 and TRBJ1-2, with 10 nucleotides matching TRBD1. Unmatched junction bases numbered 1, after V lost 1 base and J lost 5 bases. The CDR3 length is 14 residues. Germline CDR1 is SGHVS and CDR2 is FNYEAQ. CDR3 sequence reads: CASSLGGQGYGYTF. CDR3 DNA: TGTGCCAGCAGCTTAGGGGGACAGGGGTATGGCTACACCTTC. Supplemented by reference TRBV7-6 and TRBJ1-2, the full variable domain reads GAGVSQSPRYKVTKRGQDVALRCDPISGHVSLYWYRQALGQGPEFLTYFNYEAQQDKSGLPNDRFSAERPEGSISTLTIQRTEQRDSAMYRCASSLGGQGYGYTFGSGTRLTVV.

The chain couples TRBV19 to TRBJ2-2; D may be TRBD1 (7 bases). V shed 4 bases and J shed 3 bases, with 18 bases lying between them. Looked up from germline, CDR1 is LNHDA and CDR2 is SQIVND (reference sequence). This CDR3 has 17 residues. The CDR3 bases are TGTGCCAGTAGTAATCCTGGAGGGGGCTATGACACCGGGGAGCTGTTTTTT. Residues: CASSNPGGGYDTGELFF.

V gene TRBV18 combines with J gene TRBJ1-5, with 7 bases lining up with TRBD1. J gave up 3 bases and V 5 bases, and 4 bases lay outside the gene matches. Germline V gene data show CDR1 as KGHSH and CDR2 as LQKENI. The CDR3 is made up of 14 amino acids. The CDR3 DNA follows: TGTGCCAGCTCATCTGGACAGGCCAATCAGCCCCAGCATTTT. Translating gives CASSSGQANQPQHF. Based on the CDR3 plus reference TRBV18 and TRBJ1-5, the full variable domain is NAGVMQNPRHLVRRRGQEARLRCSPMKGHSHVYWYRQLPEEGLKFMVYLQKENIIDESGMPKERFSAEFPKEGPSILRIQQVVRGDSAAYFCASSSGQANQPQHFGDGTRLSIL.

The chain is built from TRBV4-1 and TRBJ2-1; 13 positions match TRBD2. Germline-derived CDR1 and CDR2 are MGHRA and YSYEKL. CDR3 length equals 18 residues. V lost 0 bases, J lost 8 bases, and 10 bases stayed unmatched. The CDR3 is CASSQERTLAGGRDEQFF. The CDR3, as DNA: TGCGCCAGCAGCCAAGAACGAACACTAGCGGGGGGGCGCGATGAGCAGTTCTTC.

This chain links TRBV5-6 with TRBJ1-2, with D possibly TRBD1 on 5 matching bases. Germline V gene data show CDR1 as SGHDT and CDR2 as YYEEEE. The CDR3 is made up of 16 amino acids. Trimming left V 0 bases short and J 0 bases short, with 12 bases between. CDR3 DNA sequence: TGTGCCAGCAGCTTGGCCGACAGATTCCCTAACTATGGCTACACCTTC. Amino acid sequence: CASSLADRFPNYGYTF.

This clone was counted only a few times. The gene calls are TRBV19 and TRBJ1-1, with 8 positions matching TRBD1. Germline V gene sequence: CDR1 LNHDA, CDR2 SQIVND (reference sequence). CDR3 length equals 15 residues. J gave up 4 bases and V 4 bases, and 8 bases lay outside the gene matches. CDR3 protein: CASSTGQGVGTEAFF. CDR3 nucleotides: TGTGCCAGTAGTACCGGACAGGGTGTCGGCACTGAAGCTTTCTTT. Based on the CDR3 plus reference TRBV19 and TRBJ1-1, the full variable domain is DGGITQSPKYLFRKEGQNVTLSCEQNLNHDAMYWYRQDPGQGLRLIYYSQIVNDFQKGDIAEGYSVSREKKESFPLTVTSAQKNPTAFYLCASSTGQGVGTEAFFGQGTRLTVV.

The sample holds one count of this clone. This chain connects TRBV28 to TRBJ1-1; no reliable D call. Germline CDR1 MDHEN, CDR2 SYDVKM. The CDR3 is 13 amino acids. The ends were cut back, 2 bases at V and 11 bases at J, with 15 bases in the middle. CDR3 amino acids: CASSLELRGGAFF. The CDR3 DNA follows: TGTGCCAGCAGTTTAGAGCTACGGGGTGGTGCTTTCTTT. Full variable domain (rest looked up from reference TRBV28 and TRBJ1-1): DVKVTQSSRYLVKRTGEKVFLECVQDMDHENMFWYRQDPGLGLRLIYFSYDVKMKEKGDIPEGYSVSREKKERFSLILESASTNQTSMYLCASSLELRGGAFFGQGTRLTVV.

The chain joins TRBV7-2 to TRBJ1-3; no definite D call. Trimming took 6 bases from V and 0 from J, leaving 9 bases between them. CDR1 and CDR2 (germline): SGHTA, FQGNSA. The length of the CDR3 is 14 residues. Here the CDR3 DNA reads TGTGCCAGCAGTTCCCCGGTCTCTGGAAACACCATATATTTT. It codes for CASSSPVSGNTIYF.

The genes are TRBV30 and TRBJ2-7; 10 bases agree with TRBD1. CDR3 length equals 17 residues. Germline loops: CDR1 GTSNPN, CDR2 SVGIG (reference sequence). V dropped 1 base and J dropped 2; count of bases not matched to a gene: 11. DNA of the CDR3: TGTGCCTGGAGTGATAAACCGGGACAGGGGACCGCCTACGAGCAGTACGTC. As protein: CAWSDKPGQGTAYEQYV.

The count of this clone is one. The CDR3 spells CASSLSATGTGREIEQFF. The DNA for the CDR3 is TGTGCCAGCAGCTTGTCCGCCACCGGGACAGGGAGAGAGATAGAGCAGTTCTTC. The chain employs TRBV7-2 and TRBJ2-1, with 9 bases aligning to TRBD1. Trimming at V came to 3 bases and at J to 10 bases, leaving 19 bases not matched to a gene. The CDR3 has 18 amino acids. CDR1 SGHTA and CDR2 FQGNSA come from the germline V gene.

This chain uses TRBV7-9 with TRBJ2-5; D is undetermined. The CDR3 length is 12 residues. From germline, CDR1 is SEHNR and CDR2 FQNEAQ (reference sequence). V gave up 1 base and J gave up 5 bases, with 5 bases separating them. For the CDR3, the DNA is TGTGCCAGCAGCTTAGTCTCCGAGACCCAGTACTTC. Protein sequence: CASSLVSETQYF.

The chain has TRBV11-2 and TRBJ2-5; 7 bases map to TRBD2. V lost 1 base to trimming and J lost 5 bases; unmatched junction nucleotides: 16. CDR3 length: 18 residues. Germline V gives CDR1 SGHAT, CDR2 FQNNGV. The CDR3 nucleotides read TGTGCCAGCAGCTTAGGGCGGGGGAGAACCCAACCGCGGGAGACCCAGTACTTC. Translated, it gives CASSLGRGRTQPRETQYF.

CDR3 residues: CASSPDRDSYNEQFF. The CDR3 nucleotides are TGTGCCAGCAGTCCCGACAGAGACTCCTACAATGAGCAGTTCTTC. This sequence joins TRBV6-5 and TRBJ2-1; D is possibly TRBD1 (5 bases). The V and J ends lost 5 bases and 0 bases respectively, with 11 bases between them. This CDR3 is 15 amino acids long. Per the germline V gene, CDR1 is MNHEY and CDR2 is SVGAGI.

The table lists this clone with a few counts. V is TRBV7-9 and J is TRBJ1-1; TRBD1 matches 7 bases. Trimming took 5 bases from V and 10 from J; bases not matched to a gene: 10. From germline, CDR1 is SEHNR and CDR2 FQNEAQ (reference sequence). The CDR3 covers 13 residues. The CDR3 nucleotides read TGTGCCAGCAGCGAAATCTCGGACAGGAGAGCTTTCTTT. Translated, it gives CASSEISDRRAFF.

V gene TRBV29-1 combines with J gene TRBJ1-2; 11 nucleotides line up with TRBD1. CDR1 and CDR2 (germline): SQVTM, ANQGSEA. This CDR3 has 12 residues. Trimming took 8 bases from V and 8 from J; bases not matched to a gene: 7. The CDR3 here is CSFLDRGLGYTF. As DNA, the CDR3 is TGCAGCTTCCTGGACAGGGGGCTGGGCTACACCTTC.

This chain links TRBV30 with TRBJ1-1; weak D call: TRBD1 (5 bases). CDR3 size: 11 residues. V was pared by 2 bases and J by 8 bases, with 9 bases between. Per germline, CDR1 GTSNPN and CDR2 SVGIG (reference sequence). DNA of the CDR3: TGTGCCTGGAGTTTAAACAGGGAAGCTTTCTTT. Its translation: CAWSLNREAFF.

This clone has just a few counts. Written as DNA, the CDR3 is TGTGCCAGCAGCTCGGCCAGGGGGAATTCACCCCTCCACTTT. Protein sequence: CASSSARGNSPLHF. The J gene is TRBJ1-6, the V gene TRBV7-6, with 7 positions matching TRBD1. Germline CDR1 and CDR2: SGHVS and FNYEAQ. The CDR3 consists of 14 residues. With 4 bases clipped from V and 7 bases from J, the junction kept 4 bases outside the gene matches.

This clone was seen only once. The genes are TRBV15 and TRBJ2-5, with 9 bases fitting TRBD2. This CDR3 contains 13 residues. CDR1 and CDR2 (germline): LNHNV, YYDKDF (reference sequence). The ends lost 0 bases at V and 10 bases at J; junction bases unmatched: 3. In DNA form, the CDR3 reads TGTGCCACCAGCAGAGATCTTAGCGGGGGCCAGTACTTC. Translation: CATSRDLSGGQYF.

The V and J genes are TRBV5-4 and TRBJ1-1; D remains ambiguous. Germline loops: CDR1 SGHNT, CDR2 YYREEE (reference sequence). The CDR3 extends over 15 amino acids. Trimming took 4 bases from V and 1 from J, leaving 14 bases between them. DNA of the CDR3: TGTGCCAGCAGCGCGACACTCGCCCCGAACACTGAAGCTTTCTTT. It encodes CASSATLAPNTEAFF.

The chain combines TRBV5-1 with TRBJ2-5; 9 bases fit TRBD1. CDR3 length: 15 amino acids. Germline CDR1 is SGHRS and CDR2 is YFSETQ. Germline trimming cut 5 bases from V and 1 base from J; bases unmatched to any gene: 6. CDR3 coding DNA: TGCGCCAGCAGAAGGACAGGGGTTGTCCAAGAGACCCAGTACTTC. It yields the protein CASRRTGVVQETQYF. Variable domain in full (rest from reference TRBV5-1 and TRBJ2-5): KAGVTQTPRYLIKTRGQQVTLSCSPISGHRSVSWYQQTPGQGLQFLFEYFSETQRNKGNFPGRFSGRQFSNSRSEMNVSTLELGDSALYLCASRRTGVVQETQYFGPGTRLLVL.

A few counts support this clone. This sequence joins TRBV5-1 and TRBJ1-1; weak D call: TRBD1 (5 bases). This CDR3 contains 14 residues. CDR1 and CDR2 (germline): SGHRS, YFSETQ. V was shortened by 0 bases and J by 3 bases, with 9 bases between the two germline ends. In DNA form, the CDR3 reads TGCGCCAGCAGCTTGGCCCAGGGCTACACTGAAGCTTTCTTT. Protein sequence: CASSLAQGYTEAFF.

The chain carries TRBV11-2 and TRBJ2-2; tentative D call: TRBD1 (6 bases). The CDR3 spans 13 residues. V lost 3 bases and J lost 5, with 7 bases in between. CDR1 is SGHAT, CDR2 FQNNGV, per germline. The CDR3 bases are TGTGCCAGCAGCTTCACAGGGACCGGGGAGCTGTTTTTT. Amino acid sequence: CASSFTGTGELFF.

The V and J genes are TRBV7-2 and TRBJ1-3; no clear D. V was shortened by 2 bases and J by 4 bases, with 9 bases between the two germline ends. The CDR3 totals 14 residues. The V gene's germline CDR1 is SGHTA and CDR2 FQGNSA. CDR3 protein: CASSLYGGGNTIYF. For the CDR3, the DNA is TGTGCCAGCAGCTTATATGGAGGAGGAAACACCATATATTTT.

This clone was found a few times. The chain uses TRBV20-1 and TRBJ2-7; 7 nucleotides agree with TRBD1. CDR3 length: 14 amino acids. The V segment lost 4 bases and the J segment 4 bases; nucleotides outside the gene matches: 10. Germline V gene sequence: CDR1 DFQATT, CDR2 SNEGSKA (reference sequence). The DNA for the CDR3 is TGCAGTGCTAATGAGGGGGCGAGTTCTTACGAGCAGTACTTC. Encoded protein: CSANEGASSYEQYF.

CDR3 in DNA: TGTGCCTGGAGTCAGGAGGGCTATGACTATGGCTACACCTTC. The encoded protein is CAWSQEGYDYGYTF. The chain employs TRBV30 and TRBJ1-2; D gene ambiguous. The CDR3 covers 14 residues. V gave up 2 bases and J gave up 3 bases, with 13 bases separating them. The V gene's germline CDR1 is GTSNPN and CDR2 SVGIG (reference sequence).